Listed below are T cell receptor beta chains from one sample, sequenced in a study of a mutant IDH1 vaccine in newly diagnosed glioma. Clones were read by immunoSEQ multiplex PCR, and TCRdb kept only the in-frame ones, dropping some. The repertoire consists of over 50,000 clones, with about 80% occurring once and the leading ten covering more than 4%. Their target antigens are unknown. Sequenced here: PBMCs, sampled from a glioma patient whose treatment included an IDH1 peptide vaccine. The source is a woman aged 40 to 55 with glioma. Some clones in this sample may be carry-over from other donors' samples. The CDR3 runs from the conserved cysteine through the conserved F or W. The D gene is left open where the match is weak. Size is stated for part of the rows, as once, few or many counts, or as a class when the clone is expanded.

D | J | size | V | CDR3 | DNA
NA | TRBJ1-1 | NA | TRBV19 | CASRQAFSEAFF | TGTGCCAGTCGACAGGCCTTTTCGGAAGCTTTCTTT
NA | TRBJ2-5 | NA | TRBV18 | CASSPPGAETQYF | TGTGCCAGCTCACCACCGGGAGCAGAGACCCAGTACTTC
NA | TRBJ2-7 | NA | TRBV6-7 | CAGSRGVAPSYEQYF | TGTGCCGGCAGTAGGGGAGTCGCTCCGTCCTACGAGCAGTACTTC
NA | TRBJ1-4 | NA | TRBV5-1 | CASSFAWGRDEKLFF | TGCGCCAGCAGCTTCGCCTGGGGGCGCGATGAAAAACTGTTTTTT
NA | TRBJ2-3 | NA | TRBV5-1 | CASSWLSRGDTQYF | TGCGCCAGCAGCTGGCTCTCTAGGGGGGATACGCAGTATTTT
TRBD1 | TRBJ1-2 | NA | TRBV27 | CASSLSVGGFYGYTF | TGTGCCAGCAGTTTAAGTGTAGGGGGCTTCTACGGCTACACCTTC
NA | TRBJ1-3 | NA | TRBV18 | CASSLKQGASGNTIYF | TGTGCCAGCTCACTAAAACAGGGTGCTTCTGGAAACACCATATATTTT
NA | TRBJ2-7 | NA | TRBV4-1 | CASSQERAYEQYF | TGCGCCAGCAGCCAAGAAAGAGCTTACGAGCAGTACTTC
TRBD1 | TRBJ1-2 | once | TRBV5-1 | CASRPNWDRGGYGYTF | TGCGCCAGCAGACCAAACTGGGACAGGGGGGGCTATGGCTACACCTTC
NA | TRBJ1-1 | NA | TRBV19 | CASSMKLRGNTEAFF | TGTGCCAGTAGTATGAAGCTCCGGGGGAACACTGAAGCTTTCTTT
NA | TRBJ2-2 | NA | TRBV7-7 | CASSPRGAPTGELFF | TGTGCTAGCAGCCCCCGGGGCGCCCCGACCGGGGAGCTGTTTTTT
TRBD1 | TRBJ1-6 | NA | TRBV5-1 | CASSVGTGTGNSPLHF | TGCGCCAGCAGCGTGGGGACCGGGACAGGGAATTCACCCCTCCACTTT
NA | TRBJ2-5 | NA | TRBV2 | CAGSVRYQETQYF | TGTGCCGGCAGTGTCCGCTACCAAGAGACCCAGTACTTC
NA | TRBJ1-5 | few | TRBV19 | CASSIQTPSNQPQHF | TGTGCCAGTAGTATACAGACACCAAGCAATCAGCCCCAGCATTTT
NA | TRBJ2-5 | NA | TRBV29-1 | CSVEEYGIWETQYF | TGCAGCGTTGAAGAATACGGGATATGGGAGACCCAGTACTTC
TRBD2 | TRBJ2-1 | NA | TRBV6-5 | CASSDSGGASEQFF | TGTGCCAGCAGTGATAGCGGGGGGGCCTCTGAGCAGTTCTTC
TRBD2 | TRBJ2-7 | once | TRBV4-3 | CASSQGPDFSSGSPYEQYF | TGCGCCAGCAGCCAAGGGCCGGATTTTAGCAGCGGGAGTCCCTACGAGCAGTACTTC
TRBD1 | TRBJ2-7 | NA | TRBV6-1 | CASSTGTGYEQYF | TGTGCCAGCAGTACCGGGACAGGCTACGAGCAGTACTTC
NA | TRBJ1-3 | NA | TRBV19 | CASSKSSSGNTIYF | TGTGCCAGTTCTAAGTCGAGCTCTGGAAACACCATATATTTT
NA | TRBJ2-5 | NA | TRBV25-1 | CASSEGAGREAETQYF | TGTGCCAGCAGTGAAGGGGCAGGGCGGGAAGCTGAGACCCAGTACTTC
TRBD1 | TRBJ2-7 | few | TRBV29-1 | CSVAHTPGTGGEQYF | TGCAGCGTAGCACACACACCCGGGACAGGGGGAGAGCAGTACTTC
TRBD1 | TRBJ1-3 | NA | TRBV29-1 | CSVCRDRAYGNTIYF | TGCAGCGTTTGCCGGGACAGGGCATATGGAAACACCATATATTTT
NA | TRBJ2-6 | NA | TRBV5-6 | CASSLNGGGGANVLTF | TGTGCCAGCAGCTTGAACGGGGGCGGTGGGGCCAACGTCCTGACTTTC
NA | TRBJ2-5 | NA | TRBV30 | CVWSVAGSGTQYF | TGTGTCTGGAGTGTAGCAGGGTCAGGGACCCAGTACTTC
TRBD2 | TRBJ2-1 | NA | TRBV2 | CASSGLAGTSEQFF | TGTGCCAGCAGTGGACTAGCGGGGACGTCTGAGCAGTTCTTC
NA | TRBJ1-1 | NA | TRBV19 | CASIDTTYTEAFF | TGTGCCAGTATTGATACGACCTACACTGAAGCTTTCTTT
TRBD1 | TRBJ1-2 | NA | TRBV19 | CASSSRGQGKNSYGYTF | TGTGCCAGTAGTAGCCGGGGACAGGGAAAAAATAGCTATGGCTACACCTTC
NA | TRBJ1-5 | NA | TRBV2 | CASSGGAGDQPQHF | TGTGCCAGCAGTGGTGGCGCGGGAGATCAGCCCCAGCATTTT